The present T cell receptor (beta chain) was sequenced within a study of shared clonotypes between healthy human individuals. Study details: Each donor's CD8 memory used one plate, CD8 naive two, each CD4 subset three. Study-wide results and limits: Blood alone was sampled, and tissue repertoires likely differ.

Profiling relied on immunoSEQ multiplex PCR, and the TCRdb table lists in-frame clones only, not all of them. The table records about 2,500,000 clones, 85% to 95% of them present only once. A remark on this clone: What it binds is not known.

The CDR3 is 12 residues long. The V gene lost 4 bases and the J gene lost 6 bases, with 12 bases spanning the gap. Germline CDR1 reads SQVTM; CDR2 reads ANQGSEA. The V and J genes are TRBV29-1 and TRBJ1-2, with D possibly being TRBD1 (5 bases). This clonotype was obtained from a man aged 18-30 years in good health. The source material was naive CD4+ T cells sorted from blood. Regarding subset: CD45RA+ positively selected. The CDR3 region has the DNA TGCAGCGTTGTAGGAGGGGTCGATGGCTACACCTTC. This translates into CSVVGGVDGYTF.